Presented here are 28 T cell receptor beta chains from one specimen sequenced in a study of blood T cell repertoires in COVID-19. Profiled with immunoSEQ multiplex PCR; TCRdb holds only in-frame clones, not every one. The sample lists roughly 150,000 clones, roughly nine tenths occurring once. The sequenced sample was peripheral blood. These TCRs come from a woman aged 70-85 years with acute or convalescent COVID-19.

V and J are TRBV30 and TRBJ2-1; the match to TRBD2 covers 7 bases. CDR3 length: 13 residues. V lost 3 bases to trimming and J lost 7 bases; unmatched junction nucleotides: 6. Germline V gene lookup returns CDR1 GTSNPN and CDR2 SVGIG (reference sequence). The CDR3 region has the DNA TGTGCCTGGAGCTTAGACGGGGGGAATGAGCAGTTCTTC. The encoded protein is CAWSLDGGNEQFF. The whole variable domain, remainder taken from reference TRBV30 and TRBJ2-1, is SQTIHQWPATLVQPVGSPLSLECTVEGTSNPNLYWYRQAAGRGLQLLFYSVGIGQISSEVPQNLSASRPQDRQFILSSKKLLLSDSGFYLCAWSLDGGNEQFFGPGTRLTVL.

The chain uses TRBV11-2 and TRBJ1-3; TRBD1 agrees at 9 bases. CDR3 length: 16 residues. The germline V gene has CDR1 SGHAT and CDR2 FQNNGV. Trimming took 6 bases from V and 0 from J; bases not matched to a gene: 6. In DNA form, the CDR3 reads TGTGCCAGCAGGTCCGGGACAGGGAACTCTGGAAACACCATATATTTT. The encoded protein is CASRSGTGNSGNTIYF.

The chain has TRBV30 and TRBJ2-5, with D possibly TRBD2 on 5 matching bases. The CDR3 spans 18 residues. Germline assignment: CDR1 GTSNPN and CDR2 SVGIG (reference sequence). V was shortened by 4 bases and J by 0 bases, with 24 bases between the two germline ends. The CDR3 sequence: CAWTDFQTSPHHQETQYF. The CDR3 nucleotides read TGTGCCTGGACGGACTTCCAAACCTCACCCCACCACCAAGAGACCCAGTACTTC.

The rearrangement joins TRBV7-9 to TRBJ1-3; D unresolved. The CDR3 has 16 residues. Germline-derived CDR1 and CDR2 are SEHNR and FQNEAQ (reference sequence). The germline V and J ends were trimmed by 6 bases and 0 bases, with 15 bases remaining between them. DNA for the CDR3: TGTGCCAGCAGGGATAATCCAGGCGCCTCTGGAAACACCATATATTTT. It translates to CASRDNPGASGNTIYF. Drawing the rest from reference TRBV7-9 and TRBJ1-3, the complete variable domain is DTGVSQNPRHKITKRGQNVTFRCDPISEHNRLYWYRQTLGQGPEFLTYFQNEAQLEKSRLLSDRFSAERPKGSFSTLEIQRTEQGDSAMYLCASRDNPGASGNTIYFGEGSWLTVV.

CDR3 sequence: CASSPPQGRETQYF. In DNA, the CDR3 is TGTGCCAGCAGTCCGCCGCAGGGTCGAGAGACCCAGTACTTC. The chain has TRBV28 and TRBJ2-5; a possible D gene is TRBD1 (5 bases). This CDR3 has 14 residues. The germline CDR1 and CDR2 sequences are MDHEN and SYDVKM. Between the trimmed V and J ends, which lost 5 bases and 4 bases, there was a span of 14 bases.

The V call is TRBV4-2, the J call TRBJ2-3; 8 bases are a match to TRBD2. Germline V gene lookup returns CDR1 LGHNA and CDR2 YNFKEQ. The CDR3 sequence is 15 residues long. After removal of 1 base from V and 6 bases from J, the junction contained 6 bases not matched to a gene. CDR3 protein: CASSQGAGGGDTQYF. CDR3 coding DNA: TGTGCCAGCAGCCAAGGTGCCGGCGGGGGGGATACGCAGTATTTT.

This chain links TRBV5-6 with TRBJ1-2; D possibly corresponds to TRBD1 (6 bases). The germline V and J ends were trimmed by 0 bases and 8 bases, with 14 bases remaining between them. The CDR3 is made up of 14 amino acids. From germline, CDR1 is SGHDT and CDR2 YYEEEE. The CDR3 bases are TGTGCCAGCAGCTTGGGATCAGGGGTTGGGGGCTACACCTTC. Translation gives CASSLGSGVGGYTF.

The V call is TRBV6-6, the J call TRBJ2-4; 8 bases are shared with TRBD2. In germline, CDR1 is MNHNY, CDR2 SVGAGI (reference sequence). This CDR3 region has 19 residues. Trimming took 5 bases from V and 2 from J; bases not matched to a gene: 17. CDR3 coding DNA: TGTGCCAGCAGTCCCTTCCTATCCGAGCGGGAGCTTTCCAAAAACATTCAGTACTTC. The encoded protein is CASSPFLSERELSKNIQYF.

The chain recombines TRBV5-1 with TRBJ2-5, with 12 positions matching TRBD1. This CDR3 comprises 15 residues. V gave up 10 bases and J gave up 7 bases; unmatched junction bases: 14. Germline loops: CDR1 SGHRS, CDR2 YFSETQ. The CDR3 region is CASTRGTGGVGTQYF. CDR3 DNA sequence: TGCGCCTCCACCCGGGGGACAGGGGGCGTGGGGACCCAGTACTTC.

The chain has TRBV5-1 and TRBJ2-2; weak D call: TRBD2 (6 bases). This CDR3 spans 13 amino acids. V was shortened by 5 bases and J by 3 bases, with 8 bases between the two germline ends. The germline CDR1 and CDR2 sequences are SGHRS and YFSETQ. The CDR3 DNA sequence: TGCGCCAGCAGGGGCGGGGACACCGGGGAGCTGTTTTTT. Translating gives CASRGGDTGELFF. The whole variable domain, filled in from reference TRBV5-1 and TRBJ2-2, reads KAGVTQTPRYLIKTRGQQVTLSCSPISGHRSVSWYQQTPGQGLQFLFEYFSETQRNKGNFPGRFSGRQFSNSRSEMNVSTLELGDSALYLCASRGGDTGELFFGEGSRLTVL.

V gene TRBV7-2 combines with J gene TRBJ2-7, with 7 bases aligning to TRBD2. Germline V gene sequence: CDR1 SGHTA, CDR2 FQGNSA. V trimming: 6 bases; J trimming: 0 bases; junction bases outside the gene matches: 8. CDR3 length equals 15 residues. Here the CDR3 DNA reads TGTGCCAGCAGTCGAGAAGCGGGAAACTCCTACGAGCAGTACTTC. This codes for CASSREAGNSYEQYF.

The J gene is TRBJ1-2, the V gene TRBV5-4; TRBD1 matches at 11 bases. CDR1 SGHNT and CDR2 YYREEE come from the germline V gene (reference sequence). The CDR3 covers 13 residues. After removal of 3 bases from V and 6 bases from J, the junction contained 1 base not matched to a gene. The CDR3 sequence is CASSWGQGDGYTF. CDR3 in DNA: TGTGCCAGCAGCTGGGGACAGGGGGATGGCTACACCTTC.

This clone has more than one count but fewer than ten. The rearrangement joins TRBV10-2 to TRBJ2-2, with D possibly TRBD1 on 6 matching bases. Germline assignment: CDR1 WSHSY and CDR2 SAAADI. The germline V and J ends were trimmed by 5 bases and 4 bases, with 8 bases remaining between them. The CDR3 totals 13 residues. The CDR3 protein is CASSPQGTGELFF. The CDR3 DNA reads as TGCGCCAGCAGTCCACAGGGCACCGGGGAGCTGTTTTTT.

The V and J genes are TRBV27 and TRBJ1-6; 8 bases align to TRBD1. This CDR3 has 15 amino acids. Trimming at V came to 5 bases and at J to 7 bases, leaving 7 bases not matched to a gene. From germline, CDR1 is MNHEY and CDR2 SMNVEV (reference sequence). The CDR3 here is CASSTDRGENSPLHF. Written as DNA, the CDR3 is TGTGCCAGCAGTACCGACAGGGGAGAGAATTCACCCCTCCACTTT.

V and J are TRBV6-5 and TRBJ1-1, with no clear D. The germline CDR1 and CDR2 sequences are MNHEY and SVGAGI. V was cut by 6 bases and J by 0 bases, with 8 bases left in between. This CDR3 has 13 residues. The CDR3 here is CASRATLNTEAFF. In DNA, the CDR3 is TGTGCCAGCAGGGCGACATTGAACACTGAAGCTTTCTTT.

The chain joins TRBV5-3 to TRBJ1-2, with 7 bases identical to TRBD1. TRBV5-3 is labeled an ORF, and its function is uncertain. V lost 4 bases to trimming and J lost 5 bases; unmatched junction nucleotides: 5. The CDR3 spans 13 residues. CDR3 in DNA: TGTGCCAGAAGCCGAGGGACAGCTTATGGCTACACCTTC. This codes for CARSRGTAYGYTF.

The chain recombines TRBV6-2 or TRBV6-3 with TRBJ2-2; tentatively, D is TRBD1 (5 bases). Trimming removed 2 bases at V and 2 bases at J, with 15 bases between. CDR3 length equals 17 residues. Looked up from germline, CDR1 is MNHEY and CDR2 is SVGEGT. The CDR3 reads CASSYPLTETNTGELFF. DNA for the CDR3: TGTGCCAGCAGTTACCCATTGACAGAAACTAACACCGGGGAGCTGTTTTTT.

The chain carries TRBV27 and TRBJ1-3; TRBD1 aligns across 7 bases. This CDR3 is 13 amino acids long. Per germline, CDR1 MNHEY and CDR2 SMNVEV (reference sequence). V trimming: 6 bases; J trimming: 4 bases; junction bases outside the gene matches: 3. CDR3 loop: CASSRQGGNTIYF. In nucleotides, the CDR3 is TGTGCCAGCAGCCGACAGGGAGGAAACACCATATATTTT.

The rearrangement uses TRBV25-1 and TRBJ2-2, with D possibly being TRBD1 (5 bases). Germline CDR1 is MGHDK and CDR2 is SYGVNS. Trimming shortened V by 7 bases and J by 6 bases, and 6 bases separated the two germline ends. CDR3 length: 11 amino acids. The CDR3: CASTGSGELFF. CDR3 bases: TGTGCCAGCACAGGGTCCGGGGAGCTGTTTTTT.

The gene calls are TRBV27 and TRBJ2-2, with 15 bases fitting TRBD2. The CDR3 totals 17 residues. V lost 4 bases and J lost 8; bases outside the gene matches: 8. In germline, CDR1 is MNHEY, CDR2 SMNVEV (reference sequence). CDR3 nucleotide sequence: TGTGCCAGCAGTTCAAGGACTAGCGGGAGGGTACCGGGGGAGCTGTTTTTT. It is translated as CASSSRTSGRVPGELFF.

Here the CDR3 reads CASSQDQGNYGYTF. The CDR3 bases are TGTGCCAGCAGCCAAGATCAGGGAAACTATGGCTACACCTTC. V gene TRBV4-2 combines with J gene TRBJ1-2; a weak D match, TRBD1 (5 bases). Trimming removed 0 bases from V and 2 bases from J, with 7 bases in between. In germline, CDR1 is LGHNA, CDR2 YNFKEQ. CDR3 size: 14 residues.

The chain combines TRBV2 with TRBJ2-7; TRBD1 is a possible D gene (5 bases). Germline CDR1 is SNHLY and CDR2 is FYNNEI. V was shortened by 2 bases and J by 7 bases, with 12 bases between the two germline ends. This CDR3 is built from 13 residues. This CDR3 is CASSEKGPGEQYF. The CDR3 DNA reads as TGTGCCAGCAGTGAAAAGGGGCCTGGGGAGCAGTACTTC.

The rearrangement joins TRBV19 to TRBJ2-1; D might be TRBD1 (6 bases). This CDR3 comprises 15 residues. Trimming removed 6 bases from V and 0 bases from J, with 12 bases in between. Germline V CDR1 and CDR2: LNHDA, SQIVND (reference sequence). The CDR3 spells CASRVDRSSYNEQFF. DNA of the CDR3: TGTGCCAGTAGGGTCGACAGGTCCTCCTACAATGAGCAGTTCTTC. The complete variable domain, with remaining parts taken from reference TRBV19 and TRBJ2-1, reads DGGITQSPKYLFRKEGQNVTLSCEQNLNHDAMYWYRQDPGQGLRLIYYSQIVNDFQKGDIAEGYSVSREKKESFPLTVTSAQKNPTAFYLCASRVDRSSYNEQFFGPGTRLTVL.

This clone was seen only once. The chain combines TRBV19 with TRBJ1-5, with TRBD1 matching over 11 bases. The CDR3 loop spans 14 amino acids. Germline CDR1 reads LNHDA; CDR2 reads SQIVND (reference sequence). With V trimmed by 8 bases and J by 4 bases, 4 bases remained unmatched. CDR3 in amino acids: CASRTGGGNQPQHF. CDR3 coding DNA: TGTGCCAGTCGGACAGGGGGCGGGAATCAGCCCCAGCATTTT.

The CDR3 DNA reads as TGTGCCAGCAGCCCTCGGAGGGCTGGAAACACCATATATTTT. Amino acids: CASSPRRAGNTIYF. The chain has TRBV9 and TRBJ1-3; D is undetermined. Germline assignment: CDR1 SGDLS and CDR2 YYNGEE. This CDR3 has 14 residues. Trimming cost V 4 bases and J 2 bases, with 10 bases left between them.

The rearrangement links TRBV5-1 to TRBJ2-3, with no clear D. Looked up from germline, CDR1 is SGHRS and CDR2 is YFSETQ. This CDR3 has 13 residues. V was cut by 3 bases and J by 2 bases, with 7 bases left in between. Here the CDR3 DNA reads TGCGCCAGCAGCTCCCTCGTCACAGATACGCAGTATTTT. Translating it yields CASSSLVTDTQYF.

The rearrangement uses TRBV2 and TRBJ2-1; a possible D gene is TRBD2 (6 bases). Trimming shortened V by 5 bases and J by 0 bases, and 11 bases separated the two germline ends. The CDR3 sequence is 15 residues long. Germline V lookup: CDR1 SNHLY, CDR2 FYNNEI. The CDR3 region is CASSWDWSSYNEQFF. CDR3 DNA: TGTGCCAGCAGTTGGGACTGGAGCTCCTACAATGAGCAGTTCTTC.

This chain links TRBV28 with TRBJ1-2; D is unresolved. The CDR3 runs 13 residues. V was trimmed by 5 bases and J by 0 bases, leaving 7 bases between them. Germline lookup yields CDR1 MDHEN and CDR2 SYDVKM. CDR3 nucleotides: TGTGCCAGCAGTCCCCAGACTAACTATGGCTACACCTTC. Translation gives CASSPQTNYGYTF.